Following are 17 T cell receptor beta chains from one sample sequenced in a study of T-cell reconstitution after alpha-beta-depleted transplantation in children. Library preparation (for TCRbeta) was performed with unique molecular identifiers. MiXCR, run by TCRdb on the PCR reads, gives a single entry per CDR3 protein. The top ten hold roughly 5.5% of the sample, which has around 380,000 distinct CDR3 sequences, about a tenth seen once. The starting material was PBMCs from the stem cell graft donor, obtained from the stem cell graft. Receptor source: a human donor who donated a stem cell graft to a child with acute myeloid leukemia.

In this sample, this clonotype turned up a few times. Here the CDR3 reads CASSVAGLAGDEQFF. As DNA, the CDR3 is TGTGCCAGCAGCGTAGCTGGACTAGCGGGCGATGAGCAGTTCTTC. V gene TRBV9 combines with J gene TRBJ2-1; TRBD2 matches at 11 bases. Germline V gene lookup returns CDR1 SGDLS and CDR2 YYNGEE. V lost 0 bases, J lost 8 bases, and 4 bases stayed unmatched. The CDR3 is 15 amino acids. The whole variable domain, filled in from reference TRBV9 and TRBJ2-1, reads DSGVTQTPKHLITATGQRVTLRCSPRSGDLSVYWYQQSLDQGLQFLIQYYNGEERAKGNILERFSAQQFPDLHSELNLSSLELGDSALYFCASSVAGLAGDEQFFGPGTRLTVL.

This clonotype was counted only a few times. The chain has TRBV5-1 and TRBJ2-2; no clear D. V lost 4 bases to trimming and J lost 4 bases, with 8 bases between them. Germline-derived CDR1 and CDR2 are SGHRS and YFSETQ. This CDR3 contains 13 residues. The CDR3 coding sequence is TGCGCCAGCAGCCCACTCCTCACCGGGGAGCTGTTTTTT. Its translation is CASSPLLTGELFF.

The chain is built from TRBV4-1 and TRBJ2-7; a weak D match, TRBD1 (6 bases). This CDR3 region has 14 residues. Trimming pared 3 bases from V and 3 bases from J, leaving 12 bases between. Germline V CDR1 and CDR2: MGHRA, YSYEKL. CDR3 in DNA: TGCGCCAGCAGCCATGCGGGCAGGGGCTACGAGCAGTACTTC. Protein sequence: CASSHAGRGYEQYF.

This clonotype was counted ten times or more. This chain connects TRBV6-1 to TRBJ2-5, with unresolved D. Germline V CDR1 and CDR2: MNHNS, SASEGT. The CDR3 runs 12 residues. V lost 5 bases to trimming and J lost 5 bases, with 9 bases between them. The CDR3 loop is CASSRVLETQYF. The CDR3 nucleotides read TGTGCCAGCAGTCGGGTCCTGGAGACCCAGTACTTC.

This clonotype has just a few counts. The gene calls are TRBV5-6 and TRBJ2-2, with 8 bases lining up with TRBD2. Germline trimming cut 0 bases from V and 7 bases from J; bases unmatched to any gene: 2. CDR1 is SGHDT, CDR2 YYEEEE, per germline. This CDR3 contains 14 residues. The CDR3 sequence is CASSLALAGGELFF. CDR3 bases: TGTGCCAGCAGCTTGGCGCTAGCGGGCGGGGAGCTGTTTTTT.

The rearrangement uses TRBV29-1 and TRBJ2-5; D ambiguous. The ends were cut back, 3 bases at V and 9 bases at J, with 11 bases in the middle. This CDR3 spans 11 amino acids. CDR1 and CDR2 (germline): SQVTM, ANQGSEA. DNA for the CDR3: TGCAGCGTTGAGGTAGCCGCCCCCCAGTACTTC. Translated, it gives CSVEVAAPQYF.

The rearrangement uses TRBV20-1 and TRBJ2-1; tentative D call: TRBD2 (6 bases). The germline V and J ends were trimmed by 5 bases and 8 bases, with 19 bases remaining between them. Germline lookup yields CDR1 DFQATT and CDR2 SNEGSKA (reference sequence). The CDR3 extends over 14 amino acids. This CDR3 reads CSALLAVGWDEQFF. The CDR3 region has the DNA TGCAGTGCTTTGTTAGCGGTGGGGTGGGATGAGCAGTTCTTC.

This clonotype turned up a few times. The chain combines TRBV12-3 or TRBV12-4 with TRBJ1-1; the D is unclear. The ends were cut back, 6 bases at V and 1 base at J, with 15 bases in the middle. This CDR3 is built from 15 residues. CDR3 bases: TGTGCCAGCAGCCTGGGCCGACGGAAGAACACTGAAGCTTTCTTT. It encodes CASSLGRRKNTEAFF.

This clonotype was seen more than once but under ten times. The junction departs from the called germline gene at one end, perhaps through a read error. The V gene is TRBV7-7, the J gene TRBJ2-1; D uncertain. The germline V gene encodes CDR1 SSHAT and CDR2 FNYEAQ (reference sequence). This CDR3 has 15 residues. CDR3 in DNA: TGTGCTAGCAGCTTAGATTTCGGATCGTCCAATGAGCAGTTCTTC. This translates into CASSLDFGSSNEQFF.

This clonotype has only a few counts. The V and J genes are TRBV29-1 and TRBJ2-1, with 8 nucleotides matching TRBD2. Trimming cost V 4 bases and J 9 bases; bases outside gene matches: 5. The germline CDR1 and CDR2 sequences are SQVTM and ANQGSEA. CDR3 length: 12 amino acids. The CDR3 DNA reads TGCAGCGTTGTGGGACTAGGGGCTGAGCAGTTCTTC. Residues: CSVVGLGAEQFF.

This clonotype was counted a few times. The chain couples TRBV5-6 to TRBJ1-1, with no clear D. V was cut by 0 bases and J by 5 bases, with 14 bases left in between. The length of the CDR3 is 15 residues. The V gene's germline CDR1 is SGHDT and CDR2 YYEEEE. The CDR3 here is CASSLAPGFRTEAFF. The CDR3 DNA is TGTGCCAGCAGCTTGGCCCCGGGGTTCAGGACTGAAGCTTTCTTT.

V usage is TRBV10-3 and J usage is TRBJ1-2; TRBD1 matches 10 bases. The CDR3 has 14 residues. The junction had 6 bases not matched to a gene; V was cut back by 4 bases and J by 7 bases. The V gene's germline CDR1 is ENHRY and CDR2 SYGVKD. CDR3 protein: CAISVDRGPGGYTF. The CDR3 DNA sequence: TGTGCCATCAGTGTCGACAGGGGGCCGGGTGGCTACACCTTC.

This clonotype has more than one count but fewer than ten. The chain couples TRBV20-1 to TRBJ2-7, with TRBD2 matching over 7 bases. The CDR3 extends over 14 amino acids. Germline values: CDR1 DFQATT, CDR2 SNEGSKA (reference sequence). J lost 4 bases, V lost 2 bases, and 8 bases had no gene match. CDR3 coding DNA: TGCAGTGCTAGATGGTTCGCGGGGGATTACGAGCAGTACTTC. The encoded protein is CSARWFAGDYEQYF.

This clonotype was seen a few times. The chain combines TRBV6-1 with TRBJ2-5; 8 bases are a match to TRBD2. This CDR3 contains 15 residues. V was clipped by 6 bases and J by 6 bases; unmatched bases: 12. Germline V gene data show CDR1 as MNHNS and CDR2 as SASEGT. This CDR3 reads CASSSISAGDQTQYF. CDR3 sequence (DNA): TGTGCCAGCAGCTCTATCTCAGCGGGGGATCAGACCCAGTACTTC.

This clonotype has just a few counts. This chain joins TRBV15 and TRBJ2-5; D unclear. CDR3 length: 14 residues. Per germline, CDR1 LNHNV and CDR2 YYDKDF (reference sequence). V was clipped by 4 bases and J by 5 bases, with 14 bases between them. The CDR3 nucleotides are TGTGCCACCAGCACCCCCGGTAGGGCGGAGACCCAGTACTTC. It codes for CATSTPGRAETQYF.

This clonotype appeared a few times. The J gene is TRBJ2-2, the V gene TRBV5-1, with 7 bases lining up with TRBD1. The CDR3 is made up of 16 amino acids. Germline trimming cut 2 bases from V and 3 bases from J; bases unmatched to any gene: 7. Germline CDR1 SGHRS, CDR2 YFSETQ. The CDR3 loop reads CASSFSGTVDTGELFF. The CDR3 DNA follows: TGCGCCAGCAGCTTCTCCGGGACAGTTGACACCGGGGAGCTGTTTTTT.

This clonotype was found a few times. The genes are TRBV9 and TRBJ2-1; a weak D match, TRBD2 (6 bases). V was cut by 0 bases and J by 7 bases, with 11 bases left in between. Germline-derived CDR1 and CDR2 are SGDLS and YYNGEE. The length of the CDR3 is 14 residues. The chain's CDR3 is CASSVEGGWNEQFF. CDR3 in DNA: TGTGCCAGCAGCGTAGAAGGAGGGTGGAATGAGCAGTTCTTC. The variable domain in full, with the rest retrieved from reference TRBV9 and TRBJ2-1, is DSGVTQTPKHLITATGQRVTLRCSPRSGDLSVYWYQQSLDQGLQFLIQYYNGEERAKGNILERFSAQQFPDLHSELNLSSLELGDSALYFCASSVEGGWNEQFFGPGTRLTVL.